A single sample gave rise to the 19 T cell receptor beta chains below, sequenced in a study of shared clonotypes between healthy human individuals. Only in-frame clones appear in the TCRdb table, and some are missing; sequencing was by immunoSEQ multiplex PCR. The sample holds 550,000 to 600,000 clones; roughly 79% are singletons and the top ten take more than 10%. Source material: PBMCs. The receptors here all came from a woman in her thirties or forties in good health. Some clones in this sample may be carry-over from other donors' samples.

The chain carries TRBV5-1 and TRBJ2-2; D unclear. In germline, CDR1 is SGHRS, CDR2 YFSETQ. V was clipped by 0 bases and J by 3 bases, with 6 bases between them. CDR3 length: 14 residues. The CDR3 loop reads CASSLAVHTGELFF. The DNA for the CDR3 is TGCGCCAGCAGCTTGGCGGTCCACACCGGGGAGCTGTTTTTT.

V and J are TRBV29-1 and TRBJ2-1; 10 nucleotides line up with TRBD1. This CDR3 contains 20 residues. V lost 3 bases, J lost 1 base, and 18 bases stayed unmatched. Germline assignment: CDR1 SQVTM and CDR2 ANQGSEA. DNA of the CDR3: TGCAGCGTTGATGGCGCCGGGACAGGGGCTCGCGGGAGTTCCTACAATGAGCAGTTCTTC. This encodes CSVDGAGTGARGSSYNEQFF.

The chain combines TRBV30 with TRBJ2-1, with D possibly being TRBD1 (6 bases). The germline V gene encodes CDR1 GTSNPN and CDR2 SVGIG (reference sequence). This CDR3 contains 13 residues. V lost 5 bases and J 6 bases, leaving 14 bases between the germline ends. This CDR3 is CAWGWTDPNEQFF. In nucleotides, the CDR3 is TGTGCCTGGGGGTGGACAGATCCCAATGAGCAGTTCTTC.

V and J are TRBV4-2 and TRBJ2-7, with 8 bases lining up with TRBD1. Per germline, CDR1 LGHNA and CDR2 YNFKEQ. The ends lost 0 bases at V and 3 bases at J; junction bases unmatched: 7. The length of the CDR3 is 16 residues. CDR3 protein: CASSQEASGTGYEQYF. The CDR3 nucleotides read TGTGCCAGCAGCCAAGAAGCTTCCGGGACAGGCTACGAGCAGTACTTC.

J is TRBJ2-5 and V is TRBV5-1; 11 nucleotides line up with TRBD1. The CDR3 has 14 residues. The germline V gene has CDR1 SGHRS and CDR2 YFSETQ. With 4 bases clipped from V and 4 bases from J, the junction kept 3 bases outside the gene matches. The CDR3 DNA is TGCGCCAGCAGCGGACAGGGGGCCTCAGAGACCCAGTACTTC. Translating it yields CASSGQGASETQYF.

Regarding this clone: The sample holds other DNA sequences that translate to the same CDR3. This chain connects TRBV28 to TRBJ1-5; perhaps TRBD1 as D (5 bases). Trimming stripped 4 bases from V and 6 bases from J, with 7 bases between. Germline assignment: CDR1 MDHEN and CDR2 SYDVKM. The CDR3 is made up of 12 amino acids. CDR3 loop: CASSSGGQPQHF. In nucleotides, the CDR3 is TGTGCCAGCAGTTCCGGGGGTCAGCCCCAGCATTTT.

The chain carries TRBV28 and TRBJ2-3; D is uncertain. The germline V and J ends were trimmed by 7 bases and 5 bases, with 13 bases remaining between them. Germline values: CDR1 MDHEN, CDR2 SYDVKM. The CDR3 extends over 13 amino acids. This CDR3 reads CASTLVAVDTQYF. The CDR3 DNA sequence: TGTGCCAGCACATTAGTTGCGGTAGATACGCAGTATTTT.

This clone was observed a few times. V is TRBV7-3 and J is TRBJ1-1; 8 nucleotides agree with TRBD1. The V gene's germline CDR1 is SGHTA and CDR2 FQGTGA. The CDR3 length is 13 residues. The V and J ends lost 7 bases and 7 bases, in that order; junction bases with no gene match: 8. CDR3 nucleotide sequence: TGTGCCAGCAACGACAGGGGTAAGAATGAAGCTTTCTTT. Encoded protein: CASNDRGKNEAFF.

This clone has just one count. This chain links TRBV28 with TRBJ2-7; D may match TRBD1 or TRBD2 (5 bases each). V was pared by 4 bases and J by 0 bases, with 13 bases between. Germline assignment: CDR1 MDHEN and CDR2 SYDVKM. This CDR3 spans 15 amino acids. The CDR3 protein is CASSSPGRSSYEQYF. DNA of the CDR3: TGTGCCAGCAGTTCCCCGGGACGGAGCTCCTACGAGCAGTACTTC. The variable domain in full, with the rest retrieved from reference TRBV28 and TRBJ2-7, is DVKVTQSSRYLVKRTGEKVFLECVQDMDHENMFWYRQDPGLGLRLIYFSYDVKMKEKGDIPEGYSVSREKKERFSLILESASTNQTSMYLCASSSPGRSSYEQYFGPGTRLTVT.

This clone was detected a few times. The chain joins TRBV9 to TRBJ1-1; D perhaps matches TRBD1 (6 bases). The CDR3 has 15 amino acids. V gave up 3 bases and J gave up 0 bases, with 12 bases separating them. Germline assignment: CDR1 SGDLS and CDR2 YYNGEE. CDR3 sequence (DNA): TGTGCCAGCAGCGAAGAGGGGGACCTGAACACTGAAGCTTTCTTT. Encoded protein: CASSEEGDLNTEAFF.

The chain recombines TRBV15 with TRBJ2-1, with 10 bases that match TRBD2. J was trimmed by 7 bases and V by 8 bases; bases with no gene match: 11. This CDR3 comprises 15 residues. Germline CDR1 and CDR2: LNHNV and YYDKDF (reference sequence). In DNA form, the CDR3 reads TGTGCCACCGAATCTAGCGGGGGTCGGAGGAATGAGCAGTTCTTC. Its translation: CATESSGGRRNEQFF.

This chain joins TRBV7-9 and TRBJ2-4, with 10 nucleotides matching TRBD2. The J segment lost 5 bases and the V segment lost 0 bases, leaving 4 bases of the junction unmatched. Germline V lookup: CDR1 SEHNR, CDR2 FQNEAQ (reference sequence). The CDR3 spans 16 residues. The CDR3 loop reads CASSLAGSGRQNIQYF. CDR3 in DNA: TGTGCCAGCAGCTTAGCGGGTAGCGGGAGGCAAAACATTCAGTACTTC.

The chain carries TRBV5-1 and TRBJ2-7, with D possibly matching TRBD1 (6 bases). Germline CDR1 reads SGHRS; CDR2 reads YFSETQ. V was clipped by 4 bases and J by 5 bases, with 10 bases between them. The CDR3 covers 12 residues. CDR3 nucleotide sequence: TGCGCCAGCAGCGTACAGGGTAACGAGCAGTACTTC. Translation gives CASSVQGNEQYF.

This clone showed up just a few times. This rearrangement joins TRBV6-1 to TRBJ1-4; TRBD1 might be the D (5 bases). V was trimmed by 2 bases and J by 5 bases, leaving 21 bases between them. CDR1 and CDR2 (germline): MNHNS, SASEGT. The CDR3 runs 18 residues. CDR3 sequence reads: CASSEITFGTRANEKLFF. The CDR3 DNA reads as TGTGCCAGCAGTGAAATCACCTTCGGGACCAGAGCGAATGAAAAACTGTTTTTT.

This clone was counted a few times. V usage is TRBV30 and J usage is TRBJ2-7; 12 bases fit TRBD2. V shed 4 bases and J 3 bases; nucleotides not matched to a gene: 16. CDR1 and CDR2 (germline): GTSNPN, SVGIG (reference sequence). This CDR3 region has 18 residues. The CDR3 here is CAWTRSTIGLAGFYEQYF. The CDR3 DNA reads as TGTGCCTGGACACGGAGTACTATTGGACTAGCGGGATTCTACGAGCAGTACTTC. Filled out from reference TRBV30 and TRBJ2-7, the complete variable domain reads SQTIHQWPATLVQPVGSPLSLECTVEGTSNPNLYWYRQAAGRGLQLLFYSVGIGQISSEVPQNLSASRPQDRQFILSSKKLLLSDSGFYLCAWTRSTIGLAGFYEQYFGPGTRLTVT.

CDR3 amino acids: CASSRLETQYF. In DNA form, the CDR3 reads TGTGCCAGCAGCCGGTTGGAGACCCAGTACTTC. The chain uses TRBV5-6 and TRBJ2-5; no definite D call. This CDR3 is built from 11 residues. The ends were cut back, 4 bases at V and 5 bases at J, with 6 bases in the middle. Germline CDR1 reads SGHDT; CDR2 reads YYEEEE.

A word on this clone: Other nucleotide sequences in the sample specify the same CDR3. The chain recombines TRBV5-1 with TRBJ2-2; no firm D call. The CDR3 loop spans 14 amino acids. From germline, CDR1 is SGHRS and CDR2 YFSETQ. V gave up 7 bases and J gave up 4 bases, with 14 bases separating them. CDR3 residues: CASSAGSLTGELFF. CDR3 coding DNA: TGCGCCAGCTCGGCTGGGTCCCTCACCGGGGAGCTGTTTTTT.

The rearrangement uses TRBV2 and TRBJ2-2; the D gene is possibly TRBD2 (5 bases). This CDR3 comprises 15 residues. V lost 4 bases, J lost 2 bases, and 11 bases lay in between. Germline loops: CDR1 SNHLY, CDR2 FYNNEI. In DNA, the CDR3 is TGTGCCAGCAGTGTAGGAGGTCGAAACACCGGGGAGCTGTTTTTT. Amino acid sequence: CASSVGGRNTGELFF.

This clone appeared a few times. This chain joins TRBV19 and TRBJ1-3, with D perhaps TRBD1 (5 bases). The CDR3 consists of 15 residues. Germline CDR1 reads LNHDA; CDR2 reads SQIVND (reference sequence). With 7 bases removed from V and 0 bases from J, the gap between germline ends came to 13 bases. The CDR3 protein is CASNAWTNSGNTIYF. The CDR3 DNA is TGTGCCAGTAACGCTTGGACAAACTCTGGAAACACCATATATTTT.